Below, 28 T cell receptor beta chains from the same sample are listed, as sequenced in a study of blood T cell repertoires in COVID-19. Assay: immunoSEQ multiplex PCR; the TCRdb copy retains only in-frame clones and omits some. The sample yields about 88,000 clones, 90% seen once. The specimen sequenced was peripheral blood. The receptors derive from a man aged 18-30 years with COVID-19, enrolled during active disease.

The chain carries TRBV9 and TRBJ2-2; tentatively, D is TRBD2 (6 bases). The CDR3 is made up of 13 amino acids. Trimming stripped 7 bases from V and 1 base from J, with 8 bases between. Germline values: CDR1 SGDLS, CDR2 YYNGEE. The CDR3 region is CASGRENTGELFF. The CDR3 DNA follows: TGTGCCAGCGGGCGGGAGAACACCGGGGAGCTGTTTTTT.

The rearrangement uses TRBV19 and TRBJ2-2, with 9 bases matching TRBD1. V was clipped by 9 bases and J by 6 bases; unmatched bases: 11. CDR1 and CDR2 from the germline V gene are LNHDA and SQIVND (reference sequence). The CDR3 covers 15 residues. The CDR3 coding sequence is TGTGCCAGCATCCCGGGACAGGGAAAACCCGGGGAGCTGTTTTTT. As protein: CASIPGQGKPGELFF.

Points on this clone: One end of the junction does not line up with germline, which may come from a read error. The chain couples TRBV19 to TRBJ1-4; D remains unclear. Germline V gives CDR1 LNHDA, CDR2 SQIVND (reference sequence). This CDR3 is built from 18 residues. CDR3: CASSSLVDGGSPNEKLLF. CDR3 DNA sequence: TGTGCCAGTAGCTCACTAGTGGACGGCGGGTCGCCTAATGAAAAACTGCTTTTT. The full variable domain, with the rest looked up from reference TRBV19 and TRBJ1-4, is DGGITQSPKYLFRKEGQNVTLSCEQNLNHDAMYWYRQDPGQGLRLIYYSQIVNDFQKGDIAEGYSVSREKKESFPLTVTSAQKNPTAFYLCASSSLVDGGSPNEKLLFGSGTQLSVL.

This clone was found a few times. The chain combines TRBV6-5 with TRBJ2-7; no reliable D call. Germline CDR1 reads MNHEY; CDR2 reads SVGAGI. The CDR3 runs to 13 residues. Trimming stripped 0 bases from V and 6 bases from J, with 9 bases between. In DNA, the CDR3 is TGTGCCAGCAGTTACTCGGCCCTTCTCGAGCAGTACTTC. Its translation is CASSYSALLEQYF.

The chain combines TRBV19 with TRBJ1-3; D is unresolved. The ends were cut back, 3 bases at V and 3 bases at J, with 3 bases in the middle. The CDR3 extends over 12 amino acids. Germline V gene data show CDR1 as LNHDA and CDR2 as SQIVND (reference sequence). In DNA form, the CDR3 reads TGTGCCAGTAGTATCCTTGGAAACACCATATATTTT. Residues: CASSILGNTIYF.

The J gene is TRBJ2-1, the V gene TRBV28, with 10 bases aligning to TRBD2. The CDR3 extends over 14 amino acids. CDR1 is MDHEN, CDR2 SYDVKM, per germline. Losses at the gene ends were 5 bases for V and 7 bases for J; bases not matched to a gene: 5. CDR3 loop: CASSVAGGGNEQFF. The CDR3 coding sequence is TGTGCCAGCAGTGTAGCGGGAGGAGGGAATGAGCAGTTCTTC.

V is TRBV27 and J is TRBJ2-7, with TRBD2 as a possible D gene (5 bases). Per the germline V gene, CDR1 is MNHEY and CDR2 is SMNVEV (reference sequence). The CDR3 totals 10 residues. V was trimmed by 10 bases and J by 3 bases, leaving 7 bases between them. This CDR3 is CATGNYEQYF. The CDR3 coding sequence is TGTGCCACGGGGAACTACGAGCAGTACTTC.

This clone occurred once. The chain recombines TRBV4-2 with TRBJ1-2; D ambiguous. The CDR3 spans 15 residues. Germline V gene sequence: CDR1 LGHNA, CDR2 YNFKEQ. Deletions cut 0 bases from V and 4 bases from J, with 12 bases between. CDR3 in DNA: TGTGCCAGCAGCCAAGAGAAGGGAGTAAGCTATGGCTACACCTTC. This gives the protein CASSQEKGVSYGYTF.

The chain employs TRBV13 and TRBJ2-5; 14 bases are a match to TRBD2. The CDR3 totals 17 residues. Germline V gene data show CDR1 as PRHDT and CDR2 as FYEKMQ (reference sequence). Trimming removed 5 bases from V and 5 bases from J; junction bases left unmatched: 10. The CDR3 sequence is CASSPGTSGSRWETQYF. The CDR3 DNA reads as TGTGCCAGCAGCCCCGGGACTAGCGGGAGCAGGTGGGAGACCCAGTACTTC.

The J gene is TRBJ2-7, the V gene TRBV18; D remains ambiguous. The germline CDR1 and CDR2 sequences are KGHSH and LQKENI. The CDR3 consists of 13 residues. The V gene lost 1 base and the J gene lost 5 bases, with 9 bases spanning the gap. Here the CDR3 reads CASSPREFNEQYF. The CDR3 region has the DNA TGTGCCAGCTCACCACGAGAATTCAACGAGCAGTACTTC.

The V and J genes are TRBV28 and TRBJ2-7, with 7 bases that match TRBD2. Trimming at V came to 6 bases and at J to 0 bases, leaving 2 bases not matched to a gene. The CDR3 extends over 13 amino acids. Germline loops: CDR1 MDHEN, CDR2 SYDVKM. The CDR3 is CASRVAGSYEQYF. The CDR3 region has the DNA TGTGCCAGCAGAGTAGCGGGCTCCTACGAGCAGTACTTC. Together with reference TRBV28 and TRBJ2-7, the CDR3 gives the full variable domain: DVKVTQSSRYLVKRTGEKVFLECVQDMDHENMFWYRQDPGLGLRLIYFSYDVKMKEKGDIPEGYSVSREKKERFSLILESASTNQTSMYLCASRVAGSYEQYFGPGTRLTVT.

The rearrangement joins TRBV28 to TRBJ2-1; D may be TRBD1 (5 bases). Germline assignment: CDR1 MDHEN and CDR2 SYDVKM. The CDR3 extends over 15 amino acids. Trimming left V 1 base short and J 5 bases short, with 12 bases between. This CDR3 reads CASSLSARANNEQFF. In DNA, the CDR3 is TGTGCCAGCAGTTTATCGGCCAGGGCCAACAATGAGCAGTTCTTC.

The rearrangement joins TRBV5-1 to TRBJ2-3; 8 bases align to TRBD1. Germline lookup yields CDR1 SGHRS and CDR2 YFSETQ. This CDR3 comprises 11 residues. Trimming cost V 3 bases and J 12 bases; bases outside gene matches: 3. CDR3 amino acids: CASSSGTGQYF. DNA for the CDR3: TGCGCCAGCAGCTCCGGGACAGGCCAGTATTTT.

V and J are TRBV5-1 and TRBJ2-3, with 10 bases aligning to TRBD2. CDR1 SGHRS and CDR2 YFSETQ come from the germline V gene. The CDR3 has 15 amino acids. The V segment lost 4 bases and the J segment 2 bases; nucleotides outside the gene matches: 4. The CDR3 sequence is CASSRTSGNTDTQYF. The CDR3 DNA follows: TGCGCCAGCAGCAGGACTAGCGGAAACACAGATACGCAGTATTTT.

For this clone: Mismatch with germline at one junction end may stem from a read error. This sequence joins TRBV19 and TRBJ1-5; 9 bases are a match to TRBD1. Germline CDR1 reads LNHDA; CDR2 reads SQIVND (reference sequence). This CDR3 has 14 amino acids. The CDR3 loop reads CASSTGTGIQPQHF. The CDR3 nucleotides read TGTGCCAGCAGTACCGGGACAGGGATTCAGCCCCAGCATTTT. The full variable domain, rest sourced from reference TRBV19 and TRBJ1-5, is DGGITQSPKYLFRKEGQNVTLSCEQNLNHDAMYWYRQDPGQGLRLIYYSQIVNDFQKGDIAEGYSVSREKKESFPLTVTSAQKNPTAFYLCASSTGTGIQPQHFGDGTRLSIL.

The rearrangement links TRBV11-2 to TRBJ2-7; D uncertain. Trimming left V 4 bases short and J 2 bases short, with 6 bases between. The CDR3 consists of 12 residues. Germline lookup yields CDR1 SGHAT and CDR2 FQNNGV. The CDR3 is CASSSRTYEQYF. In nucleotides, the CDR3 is TGTGCCAGCAGCTCGAGAACCTACGAGCAGTACTTC.

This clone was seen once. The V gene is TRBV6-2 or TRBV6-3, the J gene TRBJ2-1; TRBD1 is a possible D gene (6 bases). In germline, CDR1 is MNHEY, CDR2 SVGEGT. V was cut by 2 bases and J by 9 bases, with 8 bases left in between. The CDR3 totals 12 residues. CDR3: CASSYGGSEQFF. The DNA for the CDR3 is TGTGCCAGCAGTTACGGGGGCAGTGAGCAGTTCTTC.

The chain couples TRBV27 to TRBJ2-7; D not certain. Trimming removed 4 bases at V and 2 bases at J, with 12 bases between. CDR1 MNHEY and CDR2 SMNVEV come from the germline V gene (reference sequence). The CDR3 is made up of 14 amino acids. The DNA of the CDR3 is TGTGCCAGCAGTTCGTACAATGAAGCCTACGAGCAGTACTTC. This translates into CASSSYNEAYEQYF.

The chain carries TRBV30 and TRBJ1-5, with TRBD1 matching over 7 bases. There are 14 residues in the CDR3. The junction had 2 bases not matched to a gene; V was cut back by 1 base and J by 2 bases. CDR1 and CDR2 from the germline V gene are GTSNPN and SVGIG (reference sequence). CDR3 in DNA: TGTGCCTGGAGTGCAGGGGGTGGCAATCAGCCCCAGCATTTT. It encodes CAWSAGGGNQPQHF.

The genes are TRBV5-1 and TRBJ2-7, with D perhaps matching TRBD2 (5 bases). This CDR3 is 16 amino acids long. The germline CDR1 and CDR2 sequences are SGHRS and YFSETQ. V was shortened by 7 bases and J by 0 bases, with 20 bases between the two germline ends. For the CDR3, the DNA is TGCGCCAGCTCTAGGATCCCGGGAAGGAGCTCCTACGAGCAGTACTTC. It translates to CASSRIPGRSSYEQYF.

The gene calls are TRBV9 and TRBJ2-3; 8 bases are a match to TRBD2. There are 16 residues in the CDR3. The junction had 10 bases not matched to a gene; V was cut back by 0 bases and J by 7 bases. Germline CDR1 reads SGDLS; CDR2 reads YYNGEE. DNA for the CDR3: TGTGCCAGCAGCGTAGGGGTTAGCGGGATCTTTCATACGCAGTATTTT. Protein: CASSVGVSGIFHTQYF. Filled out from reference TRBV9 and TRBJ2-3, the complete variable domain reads DSGVTQTPKHLITATGQRVTLRCSPRSGDLSVYWYQQSLDQGLQFLIQYYNGEERAKGNILERFSAQQFPDLHSELNLSSLELGDSALYFCASSVGVSGIFHTQYFGPGTRLTVL.

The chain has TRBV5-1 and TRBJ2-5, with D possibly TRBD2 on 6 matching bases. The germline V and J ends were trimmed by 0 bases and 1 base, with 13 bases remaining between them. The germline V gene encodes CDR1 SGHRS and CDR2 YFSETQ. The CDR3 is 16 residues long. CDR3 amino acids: CASSLALIAAQETQYF. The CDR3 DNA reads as TGCGCCAGCAGCTTGGCCCTAATAGCGGCCCAAGAGACCCAGTACTTC.

CDR3 amino acids: CASSSTPGYEQYF. CDR3 bases: TGTGCCAGCAGCTCCACCCCAGGGTACGAGCAGTACTTC. V is TRBV7-9 and J is TRBJ2-7; D is possibly TRBD1 (5 bases). CDR1 is SEHNR and CDR2 is FQNEAQ in the germline V gene (reference sequence). CDR3 length: 13 residues. The ends were cut back, 4 bases at V and 4 bases at J, with 11 bases in the middle.

The CDR3, as DNA: TGTGCCAGCAGCTTGGAAGGGGACTTCTACGAGCAGTACTTC. This codes for CASSLEGDFYEQYF. V is TRBV5-4 and J is TRBJ2-7, with a weak D call TRBD2 (6 bases). Germline CDR1 is SGHNT and CDR2 is YYREEE (reference sequence). This CDR3 comprises 14 residues. The V end was cut by 0 bases, the J end by 3 bases, with 10 bases between.

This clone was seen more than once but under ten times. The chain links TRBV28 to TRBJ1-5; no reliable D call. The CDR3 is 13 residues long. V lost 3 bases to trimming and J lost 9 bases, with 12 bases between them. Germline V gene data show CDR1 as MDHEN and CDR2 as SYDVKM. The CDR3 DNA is TGTGCCAGCAGTTTTGGGCCCCTGAGGCCCCAGCATTTT. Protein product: CASSFGPLRPQHF.

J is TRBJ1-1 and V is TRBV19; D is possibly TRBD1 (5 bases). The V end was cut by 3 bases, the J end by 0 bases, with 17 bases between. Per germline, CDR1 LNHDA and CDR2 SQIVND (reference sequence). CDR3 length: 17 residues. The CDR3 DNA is TGTGCCAGTAGTATCAAAGGGGACTTCATGATGAACACTGAAGCTTTCTTT. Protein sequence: CASSIKGDFMMNTEAFF.

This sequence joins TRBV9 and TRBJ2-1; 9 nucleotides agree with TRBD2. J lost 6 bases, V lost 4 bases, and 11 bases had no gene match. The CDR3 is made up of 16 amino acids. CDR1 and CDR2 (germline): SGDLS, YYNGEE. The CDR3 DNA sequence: TGTGCCAGCAGCTCCGTCGGGCTAGCGGGAATCAATGAGCAGTTCTTC. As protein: CASSSVGLAGINEQFF.

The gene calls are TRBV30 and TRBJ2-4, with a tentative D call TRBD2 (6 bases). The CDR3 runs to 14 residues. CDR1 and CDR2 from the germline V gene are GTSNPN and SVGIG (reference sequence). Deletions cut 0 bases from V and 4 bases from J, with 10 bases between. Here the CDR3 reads CAWSVGGAKNIQYF. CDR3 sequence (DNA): TGTGCCTGGAGTGTCGGCGGGGCTAAAAACATTCAGTACTTC.